The sequence of this T cell receptor (beta chain) was determined in a study of blood T cell repertoires in COVID-19 (dated by TCRdb to 2018 to 2021). About the investigation overall: Samples covering the acute and convalescent phases of COVID-19 were provided by collaborators in the United States, Italy and Spain. The prospective study material was composed of cDNA or gDNA derived from T cells, B-cell-depleted T cells, or PBMCs. Deeply sampled blood TCRbeta repertoires from subjects exposed to, actively infected with, or recovered from COVID-19 were included in the dataset. A freely available public database, intended as a resource for researchers studying the immune response to SARS-CoV-2, is where the repertoires were released. Samples came from the ongoing ImmuneRACE study (first 160 participants) plus 1,254 subjects from 6 global collaborators. Sample metadata almost always included a de-identified subject ID, COVID-19 status, age in years and sex. Where available, HLA class I and class II types were obtained from metadata supplied by the sample provider rather than from assay-based typing.

The collaborating institutions used their own protocols to collect whole blood in K2EDTA tubes. For TCRbeta analysis, collaborators shipped samples in one of three forms: frozen whole blood, isolated PBMCs, or DNA extracted from either of those sample types. The immunoSEQ Assay, a bias-controlled multiplex PCR, was used to amplify TCRbeta CDR3 regions from genomic DNA. As for the original processing: Within the assay, amplification of reference gene primers was used to estimate how many nucleated cells each sample contained. To quantify the absolute abundance of each unique TCRbeta CDR3 rearrangement, sequence reads were collapsed and filtered. For each sample, productive Simpson clonality was calculated as the square root of Simpson's diversity index across productive rearrangements. The clones in this table, taken by TCRdb from immuneACCESS, are in-frame only. Not every clone is retained; where verified, under half of the shortfall comes from an unresolved V gene, and the cause of the rest is unknown. V, J and clone size derive from that table, while D and trimming were established from the DNA sequence. For this sample the table gives roughly 160,000 clones, of which about four fifths were detected only once. The ten largest make up roughly 10% of the sample.

This clone appeared a few times. Its binding antigen is unknown. No much larger clone exists at a distance of one base, and base qualities are not known. V drops 2 bases and J drops 4 bases, leaving 17 bases in between. The cysteine opens and the phenylalanine closes a CDR3 of 16 amino acids. The DNA shown is the 48-base CDR3, in frame from base 1. The germline V gene encodes CDR1 KGHSH and CDR2 LQKENI. What the authors observed across the whole study: Clinical and demographic metadata were provided uncurated, with the amount varying by source and participant.

The source is an older man with active or convalescent COVID-19. Material for sequencing was peripheral blood. The chain is encoded by TRBV18 joined to TRBJ1-2; the D segment cannot be called with confidence. The CDR3 sequence is CASSPSHTDNLYGYTF. DNA sequence: TGTGCCAGCTCACCAAGCCATACAGATAACCTCTATGGCTACACCTTC.